This T cell receptor (beta chain) is drawn from a study of patients and donors after allogeneic stem cell transplantation. TCRdb reprocessed the RT-PCR reads via MiXCR and lists one record per CDR3 protein. The table shows roughly 200,000 distinct CDR3 sequences, with about 37% occurring only once. CDR1 is MGHDK and CDR2 is SYGVNS in the germline V gene. V lost 4 bases and J 3 bases, leaving 13 bases between the germline ends. The CDR3 consists of 15 residues. The source material was blood, either unsorted or a sorted T cell fraction (not recorded which). This sequence joins TRBV25-1 and TRBJ1-3; D gene unclear. The sequence derives from a human donor who was either an allogeneic HSCT recipient or a stem cell or donor lymphocyte infusion donor (not recorded which). It is not recorded whose cells these are; they may come from a transplant donor. The CDR3 sequence is CASSAAEGFGNTIYF. The CDR3 nucleotides read TGTGCCAGCAGTGCCGCGGAAGGCTTTGGAAACACCATATATTTT. Looking up the rest from reference TRBV25-1 and TRBJ1-3 gives the full variable domain: EADIYQTPRYLVIGTGKKITLECSQTMGHDKMYWYQQDPGMELHLIHYSYGVNSTEKGDLSSESTVSRIRTEHFPLTLESARPSHTSQYLCASSAAEGFGNTIYFGEGSWLTVV.